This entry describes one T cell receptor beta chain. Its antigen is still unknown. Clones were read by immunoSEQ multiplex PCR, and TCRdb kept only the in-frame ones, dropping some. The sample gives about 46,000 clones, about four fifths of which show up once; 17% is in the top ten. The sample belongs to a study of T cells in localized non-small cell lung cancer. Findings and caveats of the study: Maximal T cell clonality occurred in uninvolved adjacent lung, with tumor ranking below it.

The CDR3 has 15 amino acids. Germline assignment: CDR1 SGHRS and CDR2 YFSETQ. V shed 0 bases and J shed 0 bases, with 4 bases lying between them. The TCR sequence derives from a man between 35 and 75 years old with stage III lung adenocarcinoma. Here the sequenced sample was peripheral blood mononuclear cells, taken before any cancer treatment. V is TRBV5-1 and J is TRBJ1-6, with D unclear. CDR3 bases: TGCGCCAGCAGCTTGGACAACTCCTATAATTCACCCCTCCACTTT. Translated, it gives CASSLDNSYNSPLHF. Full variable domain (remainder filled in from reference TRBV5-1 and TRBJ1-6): KAGVTQTPRYLIKTRGQQVTLSCSPISGHRSVSWYQQTPGQGLQFLFEYFSETQRNKGNFPGRFSGRQFSNSRSEMNVSTLELGDSALYLCASSLDNSYNSPLHFGNGTRLTVT.